The clone carrying this TCR beta chain was recorded a few times. No antigen is known for it. Sequenced by immunoSEQ multiplex PCR; TCRdb stores in-frame clones only, minus some. The sample consists of 85,000 to 90,000 clones, around 84% of them appearing once. This sample is drawn from a study of radiotherapy plus CTLA-4 blockade in lung cancer. Focal radiation with ipilimumab CTLA-4 blockade was given to patients with chemo-refractory metastatic non-small-cell lung cancer. V dropped 0 bases and J dropped 5 bases, with 2 bases sitting between them. From germline, CDR1 is ENHRY and CDR2 SYGVKD. The CDR3 consists of 12 residues. Findings and caveats of the study: Expansion in blood of tumor-derived TCR clones was seen after radiotherapy plus ipilimumab.

The V gene is TRBV10-3, the J gene TRBJ1-3; no clear D gene. The source was peripheral blood, collected from a patient treated with radiotherapy plus ipilimumab. The TCR sequence derives from a human donor with non-small cell lung cancer that progressed on radiotherapy plus ipilimumab. CDR3 nucleotide sequence: TGTGCCATCAGTGAGTCGAGAAACACCATATATTTT. Its protein is CAISESRNTIYF.